This T cell receptor (beta chain) was identified during a study of identifying expanded T cells in peripheral blood. Here immunoSEQ multiplex PCR was the method, and the copy in TCRdb shows in-frame clones only, minus some. The data hold over 100,000 clones, with 70% to 90% observed a single time. The CDR3 extends over 16 amino acids. Germline lookup yields CDR1 SEHNR and CDR2 FQNEAQ (reference sequence). The ends were cut back, 5 bases at V and 7 bases at J, with 20 bases in the middle. V usage is TRBV7-9 and J usage is TRBJ1-4, with D possibly TRBD1 on 6 matching bases. Sequencing was carried out using blood. The clonotype was recovered from a person between 18 and 75 years old in good health. The CDR3 DNA is TGTGCCAGCAGCCCTGGGGGCGGGGGGCGAGTTGAAAAACTGTTTTTT. It encodes CASSPGGGGRVEKLFF.